There are a few counts of the clone carrying this T cell receptor beta chain. Its specificity is unknown. The sample is drawn from a study of cytomegalovirus exposure and HLA in healthy donors. Study-wide context: The roughly 120 million unique TCR beta sequences, from 150 million to 200 million T cells, were found by an earlier analysis. Study-wide points: As confirmed in vitro, a few CMV-associated chains were specific for CMV antigens. Both high specificity and high sensitivity reportedly marked the classifier's diagnosis of cytomegalovirus status. When analyzed later, a missense DCLRE1C variant was found to be linked to TCR beta V- and J-gene trimming.

The germline V gene has CDR1 MNHNS and CDR2 SASEGT. V lost 4 bases and J 6 bases, leaving 7 bases between the germline ends. The CDR3 covers 12 residues. The PCR employed 60 Vbeta primers together with 13 Jbeta primers. TCRdb's table, derived via immunoSEQ multiplex PCR, lists solely in-frame clones and lacks some. The sample has 130,000 to 150,000 clones, over 80% seen once. The sample was PBMCs. The V and J genes are TRBV6-1 and TRBJ1-5; no definite D call. The clonotype was recovered from a male donor in good health and CMV-seronegative. CDR3 coding DNA: TGTGCCAGCAGTGGTCGGGGTCAGCCCCAGCATTTT. As protein: CASSGRGQPQHF.